The 25 T cell receptor beta chains in this list originate from one sample, sequenced in a study of T cell responses to AZD1222 COVID-19 vaccine. Using immunoSEQ multiplex PCR, the repertoire was profiled, and TCRdb retains in-frame clones only, with some absent. The table records about 170,000 clones, 85% to 90% of them present only once. This specimen consisted of peripheral blood, obtained 28 days after the second dose of the MenACWY control vaccine. These receptor sequences come from an adult who received the MenACWY meningococcal vaccine as a control.

This rearrangement joins TRBV9 to TRBJ2-1, with 9 bases that match TRBD2. Germline CDR1 is SGDLS and CDR2 is YYNGEE. This CDR3 region has 14 residues. V shed 4 bases, J shed 10 bases, and the junction held 9 bases outside the gene matches. The CDR3 sequence is CASSTGLAPGEQFF. CDR3 nucleotides: TGTGCCAGCAGCACGGGACTAGCCCCTGGGGAGCAGTTCTTC.

The rearrangement links TRBV25-1 to TRBJ2-2, with 8 bases identical to TRBD1. The germline gives CDR1 MGHDK, CDR2 SYGVNS. The CDR3 covers 13 residues. Germline trimming cut 4 bases from V and 10 bases from J; bases unmatched to any gene: 5. The CDR3 protein is CASSAPGGVELFF. The CDR3 nucleotides are TGTGCCAGCAGTGCACCAGGGGGCGTGGAGCTGTTTTTT.

The chain joins TRBV4-3 to TRBJ1-2; D gene uncertain. The V end lost 0 bases, the J end lost 0 bases, and 5 bases lay between the germline ends. The germline CDR1 and CDR2 sequences are LGHNA and YSLEER. The CDR3 loop spans 14 amino acids. In DNA, the CDR3 is TGCGCCAGCAGCCAAGAACGGACTAACTATGGCTACACCTTC. Protein product: CASSQERTNYGYTF.

This chain connects TRBV4-3 to TRBJ1-2; D is perhaps TRBD1 (5 bases). The V and J ends lost 4 bases and 6 bases respectively, with 12 bases between them. Per germline, CDR1 LGHNA and CDR2 YSLEER. This CDR3 is built from 13 residues. The CDR3 loop reads CASSPGTVDGYTF. The CDR3 DNA reads as TGCGCCAGCAGCCCCGGGACTGTAGATGGCTACACCTTC.

The gene calls are TRBV9 and TRBJ1-2, with D possibly matching TRBD1 (5 bases). Germline V gene sequence: CDR1 SGDLS, CDR2 YYNGEE. The length of the CDR3 is 14 residues. The V end was cut by 4 bases, the J end by 12 bases, with 22 bases between. The CDR3 bases are TGTGCCAGCAGCCTAGGCGGCGGAGGGGAAGTGGACACCTTC. Its protein is CASSLGGGGEVDTF.

This clone was recorded a few times. V is TRBV6-2 or TRBV6-3 and J is TRBJ2-5; 7 bases match TRBD1. V was pared by 5 bases and J by 4 bases, with 16 bases of the junction left unmatched. The CDR3 is made up of 17 amino acids. Looked up from germline, CDR1 is MNHEY and CDR2 is SVGEGT. CDR3 sequence reads: CASSPLPLTGRPETQYF. CDR3 nucleotide sequence: TGTGCCAGCAGTCCCCTCCCCCTGACAGGGCGACCAGAGACCCAGTACTTC.

This rearrangement joins TRBV5-1 to TRBJ1-1; 8 nucleotides match TRBD1. The CDR3 is 16 amino acids. V lost 6 bases and J lost 0; bases outside the gene matches: 10. Looked up from germline, CDR1 is SGHRS and CDR2 is YFSETQ. The CDR3 reads CASTRQGSQVNTEAFF. The CDR3 coding sequence is TGCGCCAGCACTAGACAGGGGTCGCAGGTGAACACTGAAGCTTTCTTT.

The chain links TRBV19 to TRBJ2-3; TRBD1 matches at 7 bases. With V trimmed by 5 bases and J by 1 base, 9 bases remained unmatched. Germline V gene lookup returns CDR1 LNHDA and CDR2 SQIVND (reference sequence). The CDR3 has 16 amino acids. The CDR3 DNA sequence: TGTGCCAGTAGTCCCAGGGGGAGCCAGCGCACAGATACGCAGTATTTT. The encoded protein is CASSPRGSQRTDTQYF.

This clone was seen just once. One end of the junction does not line up with germline, which may come from a read error. V gene TRBV25-1 combines with J gene TRBJ2-7; perhaps TRBD1 as D (6 bases). The CDR3 covers 9 residues. Germline CDR1 reads MGHDK; CDR2 reads SYGVNS. CDR3 nucleotide sequence: TGTGCCAGATCAGGGGCCGCCAACTTC. Protein sequence: CARSGAANF.

The chain has TRBV30 and TRBJ2-3, with 7 bases matching TRBD2. With V trimmed by 0 bases and J by 4 bases, 7 bases remained unmatched. The CDR3 is made up of 15 amino acids. Germline V gives CDR1 GTSNPN, CDR2 SVGIG (reference sequence). CDR3 nucleotide sequence: TGTGCCTGGAGTGTTGGTAGCGGGTTCCCAGATACGCAGTATTTT. It is translated as CAWSVGSGFPDTQYF.

This clone came up once. CDR3 in DNA: TGTGCCAGCAGCCAAAACCCATCGATTGAAAAACTGTTTTTT. As protein: CASSQNPSIEKLFF. The chain recombines TRBV3-1 (or the pseudogene TRBV3-2) with TRBJ1-4; unclear D gene. Germline CDR1 is LGHDT and CDR2 is YNNKEL (reference sequence). CDR3 length equals 14 residues. V was shortened by 2 bases and J by 7 bases, with 11 bases between the two germline ends.

J is TRBJ2-1 and V is TRBV7-6, with TRBD2 matching over 9 bases. Germline values: CDR1 SGHVS, CDR2 FNYEAQ. After removal of 1 base from V and 2 bases from J, the junction contained 6 bases not matched to a gene. This CDR3 is 17 amino acids long. The CDR3 nucleotides are TGTGCCAGCAGCTTAGTGGGGGGCGGGAGGGCCTACAATGAGCAGTTCTTC. Protein: CASSLVGGGRAYNEQFF.

The chain is built from TRBV27 and TRBJ2-7; possible D gene TRBD2, 6 bases. There are 14 residues in the CDR3. Germline V gives CDR1 MNHEY, CDR2 SMNVEV (reference sequence). Trimming left V 3 bases short and J 2 bases short, with 11 bases between. The CDR3 bases are TGTGCCAGCAGTTTGGGGTCGGGAGCCTACGAGCAGTACTTC. Translated, it gives CASSLGSGAYEQYF.

The chain recombines TRBV28 with TRBJ1-6, with 9 bases aligning to TRBD1. Germline V gene sequence: CDR1 MDHEN, CDR2 SYDVKM. The V segment lost 4 bases and the J segment 7 bases; nucleotides outside the gene matches: 5. The CDR3 contains 15 residues. CDR3 loop: CASSWGQGSNSPLHF. The DNA of the CDR3 is TGTGCCAGCAGTTGGGGACAGGGCAGCAATTCACCCCTCCACTTT.

This sequence joins TRBV27 and TRBJ1-5, with TRBD1 matching over 7 bases. The CDR3 is made up of 13 amino acids. Germline lookup yields CDR1 MNHEY and CDR2 SMNVEV (reference sequence). Losses at the gene ends were 8 bases for V and 3 bases for J; bases not matched to a gene: 4. CDR3 protein: CASGQEYNQPQHF. CDR3 nucleotide sequence: TGTGCCAGCGGACAGGAGTACAATCAGCCCCAGCATTTT.

This clone appeared a single time. The J gene is TRBJ2-3, the V gene TRBV24-1; no reliable D call. The CDR3 spans 14 residues. Germline loops: CDR1 KGHDR, CDR2 SFDVKD. Trimming pared 9 bases from V and 2 bases from J, leaving 14 bases between. The CDR3 DNA reads TGTGCCACCGGGCAGGACCCAAACACAGATACGCAGTATTTT. Encoded protein: CATGQDPNTDTQYF.

The genes are TRBV28 and TRBJ2-6; the match to TRBD1 covers 8 bases. This CDR3 is 21 amino acids long. Looked up from germline, CDR1 is MDHEN and CDR2 is SYDVKM. Germline trimming cut 3 bases from V and 0 bases from J; bases unmatched to any gene: 16. As DNA, the CDR3 is TGTGCCAGCAGTTTCCCCCCCGGACAGGGTCCCTCTGGCTCTGGGGCCAACGTCCTGACTTTC. This sequence encodes CASSFPPGQGPSGSGANVLTF.

The genes are TRBV28 and TRBJ2-7; no firm D call. The length of the CDR3 is 15 residues. Looked up from germline, CDR1 is MDHEN and CDR2 is SYDVKM. V was shortened by 5 bases and J by 13 bases, with 27 bases between the two germline ends. CDR3 nucleotides: TGTGCCAGCAGTGTAAAACCCGGGTATATCACGACCTATTACTTC. Amino acid sequence: CASSVKPGYITTYYF.

The genes are TRBV7-2 and TRBJ2-7, with 11 positions matching TRBD2. Per the germline V gene, CDR1 is SGHTA and CDR2 is FQGNSA. CDR3 size: 15 residues. V trimming: 4 bases; J trimming: 3 bases; junction bases outside the gene matches: 5. This CDR3 is CASSSGTSGLYEQYF. In DNA form, the CDR3 reads TGTGCCAGCAGCTCCGGGACTAGCGGACTCTACGAGCAGTACTTC.

The chain couples TRBV24-1 to TRBJ2-3; a possible D gene is TRBD2 (7 bases). The CDR3 consists of 18 residues. V lost 4 bases to trimming and J lost 0 bases, with 19 bases between them. The germline V gene encodes CDR1 KGHDR and CDR2 SFDVKD. CDR3 DNA: TGTGCCACCAGTGACCCGAAGGGGGACTATACTAGCACAGATACGCAGTATTTT. Its protein product is CATSDPKGDYTSTDTQYF.

The J gene is TRBJ2-7, the V gene TRBV6-6, with 12 positions matching TRBD1. The V and J ends lost 6 bases and 5 bases, in that order; junction bases with no gene match: 5. This CDR3 contains 14 residues. CDR1 and CDR2 from the germline V gene are MNHNY and SVGAGI (reference sequence). CDR3 nucleotides: TGTGCCAGCAGCTCGGGACAGGGGGCTGACGAGCAGTACTTC. As protein: CASSSGQGADEQYF.

Only one count was recorded for this clone. The chain has TRBV4-3 and TRBJ1-1; maybe TRBD1 (5 bases). V lost 1 base and J lost 1, with 7 bases in between. This CDR3 comprises 14 residues. CDR1 is LGHNA and CDR2 is YSLEER in the germline V gene. The CDR3, as DNA: TGCGCCAGCAGCCAAGGTCAGGGGAACACTGAAGCTTTCTTT. Translation gives CASSQGQGNTEAFF.

The V and J genes are TRBV3-1 (or the pseudogene TRBV3-2) and TRBJ2-7; TRBD2 might be the D (6 bases). The CDR3 has 12 amino acids. Germline values: CDR1 LGHDT, CDR2 YNNKEL (reference sequence). Trimming left V 4 bases short and J 12 bases short, with 16 bases between. The chain's CDR3 is CASSRGRYNLYF. CDR3 DNA: TGTGCCAGCAGCCGAGGGAGGTACAATCTGTACTTC.

CDR3 nucleotide sequence: TGCGCCAGCAGCTTCCCGACAGACTCCTACGAGCAGTACTTC. Encoded protein: CASSFPTDSYEQYF. The chain carries TRBV5-1 and TRBJ2-7; possibly TRBD1 for D (5 bases). The CDR3 sequence is 14 residues long. Germline V gene lookup returns CDR1 SGHRS and CDR2 YFSETQ. V was trimmed by 2 bases and J by 0 bases, leaving 9 bases between them.

This clone has only one observation. The rearrangement links TRBV6-2 or TRBV6-3 to TRBJ2-7, with D possibly TRBD1 on 5 matching bases. V was clipped by 5 bases and J by 0 bases, with 14 bases between them. CDR1 MNHEY and CDR2 SVGEGT come from the germline V gene. CDR3 length: 15 residues. As DNA, the CDR3 is TGTGCCAGCAGTGACTTTGGGGCCTACTCCTACGAGCAGTACTTC. It codes for CASSDFGAYSYEQYF.